This T cell receptor (beta chain) came from a study of Ad26.COV2.S vaccination and SARS-CoV-2 variants. Overall study context: Once or twice, 56 days apart, Ad26.COV2.S was delivered intramuscularly. Study-wide findings and caveats: Vaccine recipients showed a spike-specific TCR breadth that was higher than in placebo recipients. Comparability of non-spike TCR breadth was observed across vaccine and placebo recipients.

Generated by immunoSEQ multiplex PCR, the TCRdb table keeps only in-frame clones and is missing some. The top ten hold 1.7% of the sample, which has some 460,000 clones, roughly nine tenths seen once. As for this clone: Antigen unknown.

V lost 10 bases and J 0 bases, leaving 15 bases between the germline ends. Germline-derived CDR1 and CDR2 are SNHLY and FYNNEI. The CDR3 loop spans 15 amino acids. Noted treatment: 19 received Ad26.COV2.S at low or high dose, single or two shots; roughly 5 received placebo; per-sample allocation not given. The samples date from day 63 after the first vaccine or placebo injection. This specimen consisted of peripheral blood, obtained in a trial of Ad26.COV2.S vaccine versus placebo. The sequence was collected from a person between 18 and 65 years old who received the Ad26.COV2.S COVID-19 vaccine or a placebo. V usage is TRBV2 and J usage is TRBJ1-4; no definite D call. CDR3 protein: CATRGQTATNEKLFF. CDR3 DNA sequence: TGTGCCACGCGAGGTCAGACTGCAACTAATGAAAAACTGTTTTTT.